This record covers a single T cell receptor (beta chain). In the source study's methods: Reference gene primers were amplified, and this amplification served to estimate nucleated cell counts. The data were produced by immunoSEQ multiplex PCR, yet TCRdb's version contains in-frame clones alone and is incomplete. V and J calls and clone size are given by that table; D and trimming were obtained from the DNA. The table lists approximately 270,000 clones, 70% to 90% of them singletons. Germline V lookup: CDR1 LGHNA, CDR2 YSLEER. The CDR3 is 19 amino acids. V lost 0 bases to trimming and J lost 0 bases; unmatched junction nucleotides: 8. The entry originates in a study of blood T cell repertoires in COVID-19. Looking at the study overall: COVID-19 samples, acute and convalescent, were from the United States, Italy and Spain. Sources were T cells, B-cell-depleted T cells, or PBMCs; the material itself was cDNA or gDNA.

The receptor was derived from a man younger than 30 with active or convalescent COVID-19. Sequenced material: peripheral blood. The chain links TRBV4-3 to TRBJ2-1; 10 bases are shared with TRBD2. This CDR3 reads CASSQEVTSGASSYNEQFF. CDR3 nucleotide sequence: TGCGCCAGCAGCCAAGAGGTTACTAGCGGGGCGAGCTCCTACAATGAGCAGTTCTTC.